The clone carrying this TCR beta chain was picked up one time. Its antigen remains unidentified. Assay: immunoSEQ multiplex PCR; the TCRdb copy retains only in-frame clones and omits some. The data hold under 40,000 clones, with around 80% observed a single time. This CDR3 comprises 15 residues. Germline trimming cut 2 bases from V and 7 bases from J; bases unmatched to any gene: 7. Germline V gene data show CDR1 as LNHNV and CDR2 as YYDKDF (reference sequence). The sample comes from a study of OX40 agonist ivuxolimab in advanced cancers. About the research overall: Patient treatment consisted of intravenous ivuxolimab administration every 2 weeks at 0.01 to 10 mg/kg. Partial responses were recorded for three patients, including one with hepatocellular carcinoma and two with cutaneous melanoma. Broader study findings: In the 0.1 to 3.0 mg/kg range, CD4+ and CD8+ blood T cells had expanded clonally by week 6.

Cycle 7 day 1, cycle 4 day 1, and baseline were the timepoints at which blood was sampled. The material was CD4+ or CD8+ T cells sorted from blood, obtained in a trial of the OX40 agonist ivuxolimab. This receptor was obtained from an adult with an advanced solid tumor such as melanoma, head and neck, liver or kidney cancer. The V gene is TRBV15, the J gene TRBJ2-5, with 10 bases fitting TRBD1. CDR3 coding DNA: TGTGCCACCAGCAGACCCCGGGACAGGGGCTTGACCCAGTACTTC. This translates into CATSRPRDRGLTQYF.